This is a list of T cell receptor beta chains from one sample in a study of shared clonotypes between healthy human individuals. TCRdb keeps only in-frame clones here, not all; method: immunoSEQ multiplex PCR. The repertoire holds over a million clones, with roughly 75% as singletons. The sequenced sample was memory CD4+ T cells sorted from blood. These receptors all come from a man aged 18 to 30 in good health. Each CDR3 is given with its conserved first and last residue. D genes are given only for firm matches. Size tells how often a clone was seen (once, few, many) or the class of an expanded clone, and some rows leave it out.

D gene: TRBD1
V gene: TRBV7-8
J gene: TRBJ1-4
clone size: few
CDR3 protein: CASSARTGFTEKLFF
CDR3 DNA: TGTGCCAGCAGCGCCCGGACAGGGTTTACCGAAAAACTGTTTTTT

D gene: TRBD2
V gene: TRBV5-1
J gene: TRBJ2-1
clone size: NA
CDR3 protein: CASSLGASGYNEQFF
CDR3 DNA: TGCGCCAGCAGCTTGGGGGCTAGCGGCTACAATGAGCAGTTCTTC

D gene: NA
V gene: TRBV28
J gene: TRBJ2-2
clone size: NA
CDR3 protein: CASRLNNRRVAGELFF
CDR3 DNA: TGTGCCAGCAGGCTTAATAATCGCCGGGTCGCCGGGGAGCTGTTTTTT

D gene: NA
V gene: TRBV20-1
J gene: TRBJ2-1
clone size: NA
CDR3 protein: CSASSKNEQFF
CDR3 DNA: TGCAGTGCTAGTAGTAAAAATGAGCAGTTCTTC

D gene: NA
V gene: TRBV5-5
J gene: TRBJ1-2
clone size: NA
CDR3 protein: CASKFDRFSNYGYTF
CDR3 DNA: TGTGCCAGCAAGTTTGACAGGTTTTCTAACTATGGCTACACCTTC

D gene: NA
V gene: TRBV14
J gene: TRBJ1-1
clone size: NA
CDR3 protein: CASSDRSFTEAFF
CDR3 DNA: TGTGCCAGCAGCGACAGGAGTTTCACTGAAGCTTTCTTT

D gene: TRBD1
V gene: TRBV19
J gene: TRBJ2-2
clone size: NA
CDR3 protein: CASSGGTGIFGGELFF
CDR3 DNA: TGTGCCAGTAGTGGCGGGACAGGGATTTTTGGCGGGGAGCTGTTTTTT

D gene: NA
V gene: TRBV5-1
J gene: TRBJ2-2
clone size: NA
CDR3 protein: CASSLGRQANTGELFF
CDR3 DNA: TGCGCCAGCAGCTTGGGGAGGCAAGCGAACACCGGGGAGCTGTTTTTT

D gene: TRBD1
V gene: TRBV6-6
J gene: TRBJ1-1
clone size: few
CDR3 protein: CASSLRQGDTEAFF
CDR3 DNA: TGTGCCAGCAGTCTTCGACAGGGGGACACTGAAGCTTTCTTT

D gene: NA
V gene: TRBV7-9
J gene: TRBJ2-3
clone size: few
CDR3 protein: CASSLADTQYF
CDR3 DNA: TGTGCCAGCAGCTTAGCAGATACGCAGTATTTT

D gene: TRBD1
V gene: TRBV19
J gene: TRBJ2-7
clone size: NA
CDR3 protein: CASSMRGTGLQYEQYF
CDR3 DNA: TGTGCCAGTAGTATGAGGGGGACAGGGTTGCAGTACGAGCAGTACTTC